Listed here is a single T cell receptor (beta chain). The data stem from a study of response to subunit inactivated influenza vaccine. Germline V CDR1 and CDR2: SGHNT, YYREEE (reference sequence). This CDR3 contains 15 residues. Germline trimming cut 3 bases from V and 6 bases from J; bases unmatched to any gene: 9. TCRdb itself ran the RT-PCR reads through MiXCR, one entry per CDR3 protein. The sample lists 450,000 to 550,000 distinct CDR3 sequences; about 25% were seen once. The sequences come from CD4+ T cells sorted from PBMCs, collected about 5 days after vaccination. The TCR was taken from a man between 50 and 59 years old who received an inactivated influenza vaccine. The chain joins TRBV5-4 to TRBJ1-5; 7 bases align to TRBD1. The DNA for the CDR3 is TGTGCCAGCAGCTCCGACCTCGACAGGGCTCAGCCCCAGCATTTT. Amino acids: CASSSDLDRAQPQHF.